This T cell receptor (beta chain) was recorded in a study of cytomegalovirus exposure and HLA in healthy donors. Study background: The same platform used for the approximately 670 first-cohort repertoires was also used for the 100 to 150 validation repertoires, as a later analysis reported.

Using immunoSEQ multiplex PCR, the repertoire was profiled, and TCRdb retains in-frame clones only, with some absent. The data show approximately 120,000 clones, 94% seen once. To note about this clone: Its antigen remains unknown.

V was clipped by 2 bases and J by 8 bases; unmatched bases: 8. This CDR3 contains 16 residues. From germline, CDR1 is SNHLY and CDR2 FYNNEI. Whole-study results and caveats: A few of the chains that were CMV-associated were confirmed in vitro to be specific for CMV antigens. Cytomegalovirus-associated TCR beta chains were listed, numbering some 170.

The sequencing sample was made of PBMCs. This TCR came from a woman aged 18 to 35 in good health and CMV-seronegative. The chain is built from TRBV2 and TRBJ1-6, with 8 bases identical to TRBD1. Here the CDR3 DNA reads TGTGCCAGCAGTGAATTAGGTGGACAGGGCTATTCACCCCTCCACTTT. This translates into CASSELGGQGYSPLHF.